This T cell receptor beta chain was identified during a study of shared clonotypes between healthy human individuals. Notes on the study in general: Rarefaction analysis demonstrated incomplete sorted-subset sequencing notwithstanding large depth.

Some clones are missing from TCRdb's copy, which holds only in-frame ones; the method was immunoSEQ multiplex PCR. The table includes about 1.1 million clones, approximately 75% detected once. Concerning this clone: Its antigen is currently unknown.

The donors, all of them Caucasian adults, lived in Nashville, Tennessee. Germline loops: CDR1 MNHNY, CDR2 SVGAGI (reference sequence). With 8 bases removed from V and 8 bases from J, the gap between germline ends came to 10 bases. There are 12 residues in the CDR3. The origin of this receptor is a man aged 18 to 30 in good health. Some clones in this sample may be carry-over from other donors' samples. The sequenced sample consisted of memory CD4+ T cells from PBMCs. Specified subset: CD45RA-negative fraction. The chain links TRBV6-6 to TRBJ1-6; a possible D gene is TRBD1 (5 bases). CDR3 protein: CASGAGYSPLHF. Here the CDR3 DNA reads TGTGCCAGCGGGGCGGGGTATTCACCCCTCCACTTT.